The present TCR beta chain was sequenced within a study of T cells in tuberculosis. Findings of the study overall: A GMM-specific repertoire classifier reached around 85% accuracy, AUROC about 0.87. The TCR-beta difference was not significant; alpha differences partly reflected length.

A word on this clone: Its antigen is unidentified.

Generated by immunoSEQ multiplex PCR, the TCRdb table keeps only in-frame clones and is missing some. The sample includes about 36,000 clones, more than 85% of them seen just once. The ends were cut back, 1 base at V and 2 bases at J, with 9 bases in the middle. CDR1 is MNHEY, CDR2 SVGAGI, per germline. The CDR3 has 14 amino acids. This sequence originates from a donor between 10 and 29 years old with latent tuberculosis or without tuberculosis infection. The chain joins TRBV6-5 to TRBJ2-7; D is perhaps TRBD1 (6 bases). The sequencing input was PBMCs. CDR3 amino acids: CASSYFRGTYEQYF. In DNA, the CDR3 is TGTGCCAGCAGTTACTTCAGGGGTACCTACGAGCAGTACTTC.